These 15 T cell receptor beta chains were all obtained from the same sample, sequenced in a study of T-cell reconstitution after alpha-beta-depleted transplantation in children (dated by TCRdb to about 2016). The receptor library was made with PCR. The sequencer listed for this sample is Illumina HiSeq 2500. To normalize quantification of the TCRbeta repertoire, the TCR libraries were built with molecular barcoding that relied on unique molecular identifiers. Using fastp at Q25 and MiXCR, TCRdb reprocessed the public reads and kept productive beta chains. Merged by CDR3 protein, the rows form single entries marked with the most common genes and DNA. Recorded for this sample are about 400,000 distinct CDR3 sequences; 20% of them occurred a single time. The top ten clonotypes cover 3.5% to 4% of the sample. This sample comprised PBMCs from the stem cell graft donor, obtained from the stem cell graft. Every receptor here comes from a human donor who donated a stem cell graft to a child with acute myeloid leukemia.

The rearrangement links TRBV20-1 to TRBJ1-3; possibly TRBD1 for D (5 bases). Germline V lookup: CDR1 DFQATT, CDR2 SNEGSKA (reference sequence). This CDR3 region has 14 residues. Trimming left V 5 bases short and J 1 base short, with 12 bases between. CDR3 amino acids: CSAAPGPSGNTIYF. The CDR3 DNA follows: TGCAGTGCTGCACCGGGGCCTTCTGGAAACACCATATATTTT.

The chain uses TRBV15 and TRBJ2-7, with no clear D. Deletions cut 0 bases from V and 5 bases from J, with 8 bases between. The CDR3 sequence is 13 residues long. CDR1 LNHNV and CDR2 YYDKDF come from the germline V gene (reference sequence). The CDR3 loop is CATSRDNRDEQYF. The DNA of the CDR3 is TGTGCCACCAGCAGAGATAATAGGGACGAGCAGTACTTC.

This clonotype was counted only a few times. J is TRBJ2-7 and V is TRBV29-1; the D call may be TRBD1 or TRBD2 (5 bases each). Germline values: CDR1 SQVTM, CDR2 ANQGSEA. This CDR3 has 13 amino acids. V shed 6 bases and J shed 3 bases, with 15 bases lying between them. CDR3: CSVTTGLSYEQYF. CDR3 nucleotides: TGCAGCGTCACAACGGGGCTCAGCTACGAGCAGTACTTC.

The gene calls are TRBV3-1 and TRBJ2-3, with D maybe TRBD2 (7 bases). V shed 0 bases and J shed 0 bases, with 13 bases lying between them. In germline, CDR1 is LGHDT, CDR2 YNNKEL (reference sequence). The CDR3 runs 17 residues. As DNA, the CDR3 is TGTGCCAGCAGCCAAGATGGGAGGGGGTGGAGCACAGATACGCAGTATTTT. Protein product: CASSQDGRGWSTDTQYF.

This clonotype has a count of ten or more. The chain has TRBV18 and TRBJ2-7, with D uncertain. Germline V gene data show CDR1 as KGHSH and CDR2 as LQKENI. Trimming cost V 1 base and J 7 bases, with 14 bases left between them. The CDR3 is 14 residues long. This CDR3 reads CASSPLFQPWEQYF. In DNA form, the CDR3 reads TGTGCCAGCTCACCACTATTCCAGCCGTGGGAGCAGTACTTC.

The V gene is TRBV12-3 or TRBV12-4, the J gene TRBJ2-7, with 7 positions matching TRBD2. The CDR3 covers 15 residues. Germline trimming cut 6 bases from V and 5 bases from J; bases unmatched to any gene: 13. The CDR3 is CASRRGMGLWDEQYF. CDR3 in DNA: TGTGCCAGCAGGCGGGGGATGGGGTTGTGGGACGAGCAGTACTTC.

This clonotype was found many times. The chain joins TRBV12-3 or TRBV12-4 to TRBJ2-1, with unresolved D. The CDR3 spans 16 residues. The V and J ends lost 6 bases and 0 bases respectively, with 15 bases between them. The CDR3 nucleotides read TGTGCCAGCAGCGACGCCTTTCTCCTCTCCTACAATGAGCAGTTCTTC. It specifies CASSDAFLLSYNEQFF.

This clonotype was seen repeatedly, ten times or more. V is TRBV7-2 and J is TRBJ2-7, with a tentative D call TRBD2 (6 bases). Germline assignment: CDR1 SGHTA and CDR2 FQGNSA. Trimming stripped 4 bases from V and 0 bases from J, with 13 bases between. CDR3 length equals 15 residues. In DNA form, the CDR3 reads TGTGCCAGCAGCTCTACTAGCCTGAGCTCCTACGAGCAGTACTTC. Protein sequence: CASSSTSLSSYEQYF.

The chain couples TRBV27 to TRBJ2-6; possibly TRBD2 for D (5 bases). V was clipped by 7 bases and J by 1 base, with 8 bases between them. The germline CDR1 and CDR2 sequences are MNHEY and SMNVEV (reference sequence). CDR3 length: 14 residues. Here the CDR3 reads CASTVASGANVLTF. In DNA form, the CDR3 reads TGTGCCAGCACCGTAGCGTCTGGGGCCAACGTCCTGACTTTC.

This clonotype showed up just a few times. A much larger clonotype is one base distant, so this may be a read error. This chain links TRBV29-1 with TRBJ1-1; D gene unclear. Trimming shortened V by 4 bases and J by 1 base, and 4 bases separated the two germline ends. Germline V CDR1 and CDR2: SQVTM, ANQGSEA. CDR3 length equals 11 residues. CDR3 DNA sequence: TGCAGCGTTGGGAGGAACACTGAAGCTTTCTTT. It yields the protein CSVGRNTEAFF.

This clonotype has only a few counts. This chain links TRBV20-1 with TRBJ2-7, with 12 bases fitting TRBD2. Germline CDR1 reads DFQATT; CDR2 reads SNEGSKA (reference sequence). This CDR3 has 16 residues. With V trimmed by 6 bases and J by 0 bases, 9 bases remained unmatched. DNA for the CDR3: TGCAGTGCCGACGGGACTAGCGGGTACTCCTCCTACGAGCAGTACTTC. This gives the protein CSADGTSGYSSYEQYF.

This clonotype was picked up many times. The rearrangement uses TRBV7-9 and TRBJ2-7, with D perhaps TRBD1 (5 bases). This CDR3 is 14 amino acids long. Germline assignment: CDR1 SEHNR and CDR2 FQNEAQ (reference sequence). V was trimmed by 5 bases and J by 3 bases, leaving 14 bases between them. CDR3 sequence: CASSPLTAYYEQYF. The DNA for the CDR3 is TGTGCCAGCAGCCCTTTGACAGCCTACTACGAGCAGTACTTC.

This chain joins TRBV12-5 and TRBJ2-7; D unresolved. In germline, CDR1 is LGHNT, CDR2 FRNRAP. The CDR3 consists of 12 residues. V lost 6 bases to trimming and J lost 3 bases, with 9 bases between them. CDR3 nucleotide sequence: TGTGCTAGTGGCCCGTCGAGCTACGAGCAGTACTTC. This encodes CASGPSSYEQYF. The full variable domain, with the rest looked up from reference TRBV12-5 and TRBJ2-7, is DARVTQTPRHKVTEMGQEVTMRCQPILGHNTVFWYRQTMMQGLELLAYFRNRAPLDDSGMPKDRFSAEMPDATLATLKIQPSEPRDSAVYFCASGPSSYEQYFGPGTRLTVT.

This chain connects TRBV7-6 to TRBJ2-2; D unresolved. Trimming removed 10 bases at V and 3 bases at J, with 12 bases between. This CDR3 has 13 amino acids. Germline V gene sequence: CDR1 SGHVS, CDR2 FNYEAQ. The DNA for the CDR3 is TGTGCCATCTTAAGACCGTACACCGGGGAGCTGTTTTTT. Protein: CAILRPYTGELFF. The entire variable domain, with the rest obtained from reference TRBV7-6 and TRBJ2-2, is as follows: GAGVSQSPRYKVTKRGQDVALRCDPISGHVSLYWYRQALGQGPEFLTYFNYEAQQDKSGLPNDRFSAERPEGSISTLTIQRTEQRDSAMYRCAILRPYTGELFFGEGSRLTVL.

DNA of the CDR3: TGTGCCAGCAGCTTAGGGGCCACTAACAATGAGCAGTTCTTC. This translates into CASSLGATNNEQFF. The chain combines TRBV7-3 with TRBJ2-1; D might be TRBD1 (5 bases). Trimming stripped 2 bases from V and 5 bases from J, with 10 bases between. Per the germline V gene, CDR1 is SGHTA and CDR2 is FQGTGA. The CDR3 loop spans 14 amino acids.